The clone carrying this TCR beta chain was counted ten times or more. The antigen is unknown. TCRdb processed the reads anew with MiXCR; each CDR3 protein has one entry. The data show approximately 390,000 distinct CDR3 sequences, with roughly 34% seen just once and approximately 13% held by the top ten. The sample belongs to a study of T cell repertoires in cytomegalovirus infection. Points from the study as a whole: Cumulated frequencies of public TCR beta families served to identify carriers of CMV plus the relevant HLA.

This TCR was recovered from a human donor in good health (CMV status not recorded). Some clones in this sample may be carry-over from other donors' samples. The source material was cultured PBMCs, sampled from culture after CMV antigen stimulation.

CDR3 nucleotide sequence: TGTGCCAGCAGCTTAGATAGGTCACCCCTCCACTTT. This sequence encodes CASSLDRSPLHF. The V gene is TRBV7-2, the J gene TRBJ1-6; D remains unclear. From germline, CDR1 is SGHTA and CDR2 FQGNSA. V dropped 1 base and J dropped 10 bases, with 5 bases sitting between them. This CDR3 has 12 amino acids.